This record looks at one T cell receptor (beta chain) sequence and its context. This sample is drawn from a study of blood T cell repertoires in COVID-19. Profiling relied on immunoSEQ multiplex PCR, and the TCRdb table lists in-frame clones only, not all of them. The sample holds under 300,000 clones, 89% seen once. The CDR3 covers 14 residues. Germline assignment: CDR1 SGHNT and CDR2 YYREEE (reference sequence). V gave up 0 bases and J gave up 4 bases, with 8 bases separating them. V usage is TRBV5-4 and J usage is TRBJ1-3; possible D gene TRBD1, 5 bases. The sequence derives from a woman between 40 and 50 years old who had recovered from COVID-19. Sequencing input: PBMCs or T cells enriched from blood (not recorded which). CDR3 coding DNA: TGTGCCAGCAGCTTGGACAGGACCGGAAACACCATATATTTT. Its translation: CASSLDRTGNTIYF.